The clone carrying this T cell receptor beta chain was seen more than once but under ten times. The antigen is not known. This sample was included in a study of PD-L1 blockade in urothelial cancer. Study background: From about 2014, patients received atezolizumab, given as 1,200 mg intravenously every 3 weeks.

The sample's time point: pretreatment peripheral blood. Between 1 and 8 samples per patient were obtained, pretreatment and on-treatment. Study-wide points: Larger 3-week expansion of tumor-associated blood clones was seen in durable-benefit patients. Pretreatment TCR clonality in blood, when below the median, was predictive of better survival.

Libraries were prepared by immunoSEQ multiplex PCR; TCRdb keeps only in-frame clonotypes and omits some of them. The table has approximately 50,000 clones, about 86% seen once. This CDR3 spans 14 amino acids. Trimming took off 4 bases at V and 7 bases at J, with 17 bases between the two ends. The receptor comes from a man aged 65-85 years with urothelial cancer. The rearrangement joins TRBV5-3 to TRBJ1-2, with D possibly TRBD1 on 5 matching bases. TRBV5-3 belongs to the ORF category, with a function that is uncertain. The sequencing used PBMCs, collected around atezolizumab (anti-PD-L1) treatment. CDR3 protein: CARSPLTECCGYTF. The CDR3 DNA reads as TGTGCCAGAAGCCCCCTGACAGAATGTTGTGGCTACACCTTC.